This record looks at one TCR beta chain sequence and its context. The sample comes from a study of T cell clones after liver transplantation. The protocol was immunoSEQ multiplex PCR, while the TCRdb copy is restricted to in-frame clones and leaves out a portion. The sample yields about 51,000 clones, roughly nine tenths seen once. The CDR3 runs to 14 residues. From germline, CDR1 is SEHNR and CDR2 FQNEAQ (reference sequence). V was trimmed by 2 bases and J by 7 bases, leaving 14 bases between them. The TCR originated in a human patient who received a liver transplant. The T cells may come from the graft donor. The chain uses TRBV7-9 and TRBJ1-2, with no clear D. Sequenced here: CD8+ T cells from blood, sampled 12 months after liver transplant. For the CDR3, the DNA is TGTGCCAGCAGCTTATCCTTCGGACCCTCTGGCTACACCTTC. Encoded protein: CASSLSFGPSGYTF. Combining the CDR3 with reference TRBV7-9 and TRBJ1-2 gives the whole variable domain DTGVSQNPRHKITKRGQNVTFRCDPISEHNRLYWYRQTLGQGPEFLTYFQNEAQLEKSRLLSDRFSAERPKGSFSTLEIQRTEQGDSAMYLCASSLSFGPSGYTFGSGTRLTVV.